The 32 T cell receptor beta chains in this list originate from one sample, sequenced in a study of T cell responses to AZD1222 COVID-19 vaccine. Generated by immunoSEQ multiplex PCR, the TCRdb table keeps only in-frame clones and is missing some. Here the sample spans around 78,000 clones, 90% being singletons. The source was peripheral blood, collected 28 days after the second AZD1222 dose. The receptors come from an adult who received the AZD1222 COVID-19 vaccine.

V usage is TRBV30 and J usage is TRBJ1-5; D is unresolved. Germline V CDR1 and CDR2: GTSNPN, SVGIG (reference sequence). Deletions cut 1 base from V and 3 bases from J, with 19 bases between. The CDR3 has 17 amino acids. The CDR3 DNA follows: TGTGCCTGGAGTGGATTAAGTCGCCTGGGGTCCAATCAGCCCCAGCATTTT. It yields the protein CAWSGLSRLGSNQPQHF. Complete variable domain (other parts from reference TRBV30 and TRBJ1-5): SQTIHQWPATLVQPVGSPLSLECTVEGTSNPNLYWYRQAAGRGLQLLFYSVGIGQISSEVPQNLSASRPQDRQFILSSKKLLLSDSGFYLCAWSGLSRLGSNQPQHFGDGTRLSIL.

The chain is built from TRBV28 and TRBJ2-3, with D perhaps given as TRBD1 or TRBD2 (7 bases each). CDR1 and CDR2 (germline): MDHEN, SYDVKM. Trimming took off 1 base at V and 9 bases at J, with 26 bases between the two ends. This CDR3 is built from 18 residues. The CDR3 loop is CASSLYSPSQGGPGTQYF. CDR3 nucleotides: TGTGCCAGCAGTTTATACAGCCCCTCTCAGGGGGGGCCGGGGACGCAGTATTTT.

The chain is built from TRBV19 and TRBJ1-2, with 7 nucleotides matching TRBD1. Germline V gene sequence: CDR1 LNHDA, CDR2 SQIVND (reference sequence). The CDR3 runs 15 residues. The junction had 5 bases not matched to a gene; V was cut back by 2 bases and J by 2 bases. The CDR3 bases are TGTGCCAGTAGTATAAGACAGGGAACCAACTATGGCTACACCTTC. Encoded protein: CASSIRQGTNYGYTF.

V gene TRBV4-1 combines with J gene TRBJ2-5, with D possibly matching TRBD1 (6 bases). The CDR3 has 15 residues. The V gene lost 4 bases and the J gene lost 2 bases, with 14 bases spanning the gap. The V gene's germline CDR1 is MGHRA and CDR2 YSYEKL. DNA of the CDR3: TGCGCCAGCAGCCGACAACCAGGGGAACAAGAGACCCAGTACTTC. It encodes CASSRQPGEQETQYF.

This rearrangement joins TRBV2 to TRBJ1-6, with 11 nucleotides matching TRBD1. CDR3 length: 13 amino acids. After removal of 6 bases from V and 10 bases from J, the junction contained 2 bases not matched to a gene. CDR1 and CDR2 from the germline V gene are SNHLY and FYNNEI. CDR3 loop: CASRGQGGSPLHF. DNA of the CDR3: TGTGCCAGCAGGGGACAGGGGGGATCACCCCTCCACTTT.

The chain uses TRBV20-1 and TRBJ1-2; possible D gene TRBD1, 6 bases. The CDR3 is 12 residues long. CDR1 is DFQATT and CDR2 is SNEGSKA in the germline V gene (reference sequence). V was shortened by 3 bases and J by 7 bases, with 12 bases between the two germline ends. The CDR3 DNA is TGCAGTGCTAGTTGGGGGGCGAGTGGCTACACCTTC. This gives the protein CSASWGASGYTF.

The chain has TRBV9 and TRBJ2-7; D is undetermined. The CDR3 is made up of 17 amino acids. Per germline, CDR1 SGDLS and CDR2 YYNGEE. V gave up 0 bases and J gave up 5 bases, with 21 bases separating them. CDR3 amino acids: CASSVGHGRTGNHEQYF. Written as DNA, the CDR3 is TGTGCCAGCAGCGTAGGGCACGGGCGGACGGGTAATCACGAGCAGTACTTC.

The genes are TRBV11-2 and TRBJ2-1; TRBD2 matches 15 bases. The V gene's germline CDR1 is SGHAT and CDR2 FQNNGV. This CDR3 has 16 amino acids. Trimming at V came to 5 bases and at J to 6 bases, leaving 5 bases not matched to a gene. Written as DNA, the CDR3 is TGTGCCAGCAGCCTCCAGGGACTAGCGGGGGGCAATGAGCAGTTCTTC. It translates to CASSLQGLAGGNEQFF.

The CDR3 loop is CASTPTGKGDQPQHF. The CDR3 region has the DNA TGTGCCAGCACCCCGACAGGGAAAGGGGATCAGCCCCAGCATTTT. This chain uses TRBV6-2 or TRBV6-3 with TRBJ1-5; 7 nucleotides align to TRBD1. Germline CDR1 reads MNHEY; CDR2 reads SVGEGT. The junction had 11 bases not matched to a gene; V was cut back by 7 bases and J by 5 bases. The CDR3 is 15 amino acids.

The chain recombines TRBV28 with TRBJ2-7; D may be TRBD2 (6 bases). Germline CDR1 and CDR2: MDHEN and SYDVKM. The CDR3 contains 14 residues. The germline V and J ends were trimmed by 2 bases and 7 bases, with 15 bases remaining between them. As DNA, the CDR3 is TGTGCCAGCAGTTTAGTCGGGGACGGGGGTGAGCAGTACTTC. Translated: CASSLVGDGGEQYF.

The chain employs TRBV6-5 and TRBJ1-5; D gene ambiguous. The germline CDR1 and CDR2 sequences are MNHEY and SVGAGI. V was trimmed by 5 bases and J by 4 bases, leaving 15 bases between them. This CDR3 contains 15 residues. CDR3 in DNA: TGTGCCAGCAGTCATCGCTCCCGAGGTAATCAGCCCCAGCATTTT. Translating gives CASSHRSRGNQPQHF.

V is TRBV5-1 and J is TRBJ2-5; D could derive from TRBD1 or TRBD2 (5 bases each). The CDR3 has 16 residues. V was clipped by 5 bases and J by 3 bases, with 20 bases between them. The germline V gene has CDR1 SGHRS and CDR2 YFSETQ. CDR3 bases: TGCGCCAGCAGACGCGAACCGGGACCATACAAAGAGACCCAGTACTTC. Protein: CASRREPGPYKETQYF.

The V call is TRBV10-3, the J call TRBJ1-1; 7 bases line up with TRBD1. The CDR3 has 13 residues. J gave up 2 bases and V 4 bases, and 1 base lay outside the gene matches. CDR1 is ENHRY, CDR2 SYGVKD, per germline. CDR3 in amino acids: CAISGDSNTEAFF. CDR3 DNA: TGTGCCATCAGTGGGGACAGCAACACTGAAGCTTTCTTT.

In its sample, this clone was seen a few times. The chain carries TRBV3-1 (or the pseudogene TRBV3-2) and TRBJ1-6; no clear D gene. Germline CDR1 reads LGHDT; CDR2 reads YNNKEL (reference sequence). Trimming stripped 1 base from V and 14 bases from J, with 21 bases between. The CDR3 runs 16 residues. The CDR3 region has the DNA TGTGCCAGCAGCCAAGGTATGGGCGCGGGTTCCGGGTCCCTCCACTTT. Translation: CASSQGMGAGSGSLHF.

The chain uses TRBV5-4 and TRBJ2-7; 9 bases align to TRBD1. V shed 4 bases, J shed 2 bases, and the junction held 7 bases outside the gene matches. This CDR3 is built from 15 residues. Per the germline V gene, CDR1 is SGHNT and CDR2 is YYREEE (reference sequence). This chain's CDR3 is CASSDAGTGPYEQYF. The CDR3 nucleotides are TGTGCCAGCAGCGATGCCGGGACAGGGCCCTACGAGCAGTACTTC.

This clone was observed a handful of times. The CDR3 loop is CASSEAQSSGARRYF. The CDR3 nucleotides read TGTGCCAGCAGTGAAGCGCAGAGTAGCGGGGCGCGGCGGTACTTC. J is TRBJ2-7 and V is TRBV2; 8 positions agree with TRBD2. V shed 0 bases and J 12 bases; nucleotides not matched to a gene: 13. Germline CDR1 is SNHLY and CDR2 is FYNNEI. CDR3 length: 15 amino acids.

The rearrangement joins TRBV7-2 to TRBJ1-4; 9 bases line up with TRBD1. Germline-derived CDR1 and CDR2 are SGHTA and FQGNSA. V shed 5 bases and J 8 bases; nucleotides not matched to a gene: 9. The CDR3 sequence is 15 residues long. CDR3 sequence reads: CASSPLGQGREKLFF. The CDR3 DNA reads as TGTGCCAGCAGCCCCCTGGGACAGGGTAGGGAAAAACTGTTTTTT.

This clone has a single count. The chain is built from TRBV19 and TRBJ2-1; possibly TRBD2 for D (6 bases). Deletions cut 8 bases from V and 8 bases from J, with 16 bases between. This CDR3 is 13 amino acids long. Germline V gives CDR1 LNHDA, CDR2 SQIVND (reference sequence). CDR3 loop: CASWGLSLDEQFF. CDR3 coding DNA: TGTGCCAGTTGGGGACTGTCTCTCGATGAGCAGTTCTTC.

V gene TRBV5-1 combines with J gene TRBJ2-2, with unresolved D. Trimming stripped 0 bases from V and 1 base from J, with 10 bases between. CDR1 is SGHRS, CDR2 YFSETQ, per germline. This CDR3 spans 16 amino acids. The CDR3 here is CASSLVILLNTGELFF. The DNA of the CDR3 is TGCGCCAGCAGCTTGGTGATACTACTGAACACCGGGGAGCTGTTTTTT.

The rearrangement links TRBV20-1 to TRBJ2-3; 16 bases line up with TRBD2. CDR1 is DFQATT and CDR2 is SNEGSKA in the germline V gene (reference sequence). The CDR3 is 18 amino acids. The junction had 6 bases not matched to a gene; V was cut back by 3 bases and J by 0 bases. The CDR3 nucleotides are TGCAGTGCTAGTGCGGGACTAGCGGGGGGGCGTAGCACAGATACGCAGTATTTT. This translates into CSASAGLAGGRSTDTQYF.

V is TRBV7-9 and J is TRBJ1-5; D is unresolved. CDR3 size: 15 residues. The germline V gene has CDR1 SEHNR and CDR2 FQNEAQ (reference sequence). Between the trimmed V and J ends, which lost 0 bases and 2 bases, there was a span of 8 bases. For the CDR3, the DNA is TGTGCCAGCAGCTTAGCTGGGAGGGGCAATCAGCCCCAGCATTTT. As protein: CASSLAGRGNQPQHF. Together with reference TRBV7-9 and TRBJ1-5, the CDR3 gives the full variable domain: DTGVSQNPRHKITKRGQNVTFRCDPISEHNRLYWYRQTLGQGPEFLTYFQNEAQLEKSRLLSDRFSAERPKGSFSTLEIQRTEQGDSAMYLCASSLAGRGNQPQHFGDGTRLSIL.

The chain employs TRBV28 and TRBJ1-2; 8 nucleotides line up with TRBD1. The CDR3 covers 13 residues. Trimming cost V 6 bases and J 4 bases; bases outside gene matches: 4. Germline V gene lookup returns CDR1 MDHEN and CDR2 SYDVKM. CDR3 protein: CASSSTGGYGYTF. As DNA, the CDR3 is TGTGCCAGCAGCAGTACAGGGGGCTATGGCTACACCTTC.

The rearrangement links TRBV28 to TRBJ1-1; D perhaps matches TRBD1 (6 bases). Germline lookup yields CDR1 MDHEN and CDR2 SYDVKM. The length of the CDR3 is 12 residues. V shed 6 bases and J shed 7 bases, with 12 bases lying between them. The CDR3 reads CASSPRTVEAFF. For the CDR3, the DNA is TGTGCCAGCAGCCCCCGGACAGTTGAAGCTTTCTTT.

The CDR3 coding sequence is TGTGCCAGCAGCTTAGCACCGGGACAGTTTACTCAAGAGACCCAGTACTTC. This gives the protein CASSLAPGQFTQETQYF. This chain joins TRBV7-2 and TRBJ2-5; 7 nucleotides agree with TRBD1. V trimming: 0 bases; J trimming: 2 bases; junction bases outside the gene matches: 9. CDR3 length: 17 residues. Germline CDR1 and CDR2: SGHTA and FQGNSA.

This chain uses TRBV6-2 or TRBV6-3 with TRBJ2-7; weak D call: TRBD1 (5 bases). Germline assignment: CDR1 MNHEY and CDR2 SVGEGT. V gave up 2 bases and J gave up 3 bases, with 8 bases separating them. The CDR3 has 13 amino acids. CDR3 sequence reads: CASSYARGYEQYF. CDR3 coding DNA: TGTGCCAGCAGTTACGCAAGGGGCTACGAGCAGTACTTC.

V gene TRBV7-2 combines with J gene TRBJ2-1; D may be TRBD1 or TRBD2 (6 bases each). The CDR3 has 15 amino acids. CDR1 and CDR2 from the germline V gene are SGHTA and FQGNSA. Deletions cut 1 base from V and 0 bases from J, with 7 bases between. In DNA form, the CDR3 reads TGTGCCAGCAGCTTAGGGGGGGCCTCCTACAATGAGCAGTTCTTC. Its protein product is CASSLGGASYNEQFF. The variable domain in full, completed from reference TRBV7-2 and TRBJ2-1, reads GAGVSQSPSNKVTEKGKDVELRCDPISGHTALYWYRQSLGQGLEFLIYFQGNSAPDKSGLPSDRFSAERTGGSVSTLTIQRTQQEDSAVYLCASSLGGASYNEQFFGPGTRLTVL.

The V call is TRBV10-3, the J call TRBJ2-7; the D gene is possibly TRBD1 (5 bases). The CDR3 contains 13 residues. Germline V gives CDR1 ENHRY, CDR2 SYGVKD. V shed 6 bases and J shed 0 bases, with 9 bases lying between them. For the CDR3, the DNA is TGTGCCATCAGGGACACCCCCTCCTACGAGCAGTACTTC. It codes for CAIRDTPSYEQYF.

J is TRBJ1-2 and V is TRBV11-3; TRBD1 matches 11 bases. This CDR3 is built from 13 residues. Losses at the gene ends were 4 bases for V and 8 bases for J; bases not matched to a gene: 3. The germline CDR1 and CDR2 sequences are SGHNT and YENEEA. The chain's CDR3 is CASSSGQGDGYTF. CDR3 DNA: TGTGCCAGCAGCTCGGGACAGGGGGACGGCTACACCTTC.

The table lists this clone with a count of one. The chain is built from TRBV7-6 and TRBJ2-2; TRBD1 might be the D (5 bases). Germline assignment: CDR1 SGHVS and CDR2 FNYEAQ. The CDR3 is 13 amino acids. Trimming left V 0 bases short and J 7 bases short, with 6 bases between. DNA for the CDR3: TGTGCCAGCAGCTTAGCGGGGCGCGGGGAGCTGTTTTTT. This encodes CASSLAGRGELFF.

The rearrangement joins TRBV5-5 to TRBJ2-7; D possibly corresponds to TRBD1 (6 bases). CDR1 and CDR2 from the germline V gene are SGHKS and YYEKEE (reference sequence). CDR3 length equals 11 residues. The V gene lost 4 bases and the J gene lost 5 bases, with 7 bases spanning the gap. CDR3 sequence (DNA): TGTGCCAGCAGCCAGGGGCACGAGCAGTACTTC. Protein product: CASSQGHEQYF.

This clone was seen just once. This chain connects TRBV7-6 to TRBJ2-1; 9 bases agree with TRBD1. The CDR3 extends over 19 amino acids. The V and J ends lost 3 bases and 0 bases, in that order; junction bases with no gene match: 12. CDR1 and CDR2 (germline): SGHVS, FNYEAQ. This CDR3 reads CASSFAGTGIKSSYNEQFF. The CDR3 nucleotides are TGTGCCAGCAGCTTCGCCGGGACAGGGATTAAGAGCTCCTACAATGAGCAGTTCTTC.

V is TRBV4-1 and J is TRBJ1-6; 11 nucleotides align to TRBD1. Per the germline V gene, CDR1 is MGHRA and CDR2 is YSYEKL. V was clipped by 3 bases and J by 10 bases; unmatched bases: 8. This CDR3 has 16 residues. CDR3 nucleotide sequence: TGCGCCAGCAGCCATGTCGGACAGGGGGCTAACTCACCCCTCCACTTT. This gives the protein CASSHVGQGANSPLHF.